These T cell receptor beta chains were read from a single sample in a study of T-cell memory formation after mild COVID-19. TCRdb itself ran the 5' RACE reads through MiXCR, one entry per CDR3 protein. In the table there are roughly 380,000 distinct CDR3 sequences, 28% of which are singletons. Sequenced material: PBMCs or a T cell subset sorted from them (not recorded which). Receptor source: an adult woman who had mild COVID-19 (a few samples of this study predate the infection). Cell type and time point are not known. The CDR3 runs from the conserved cysteine through the conserved F or W. D genes are given only for firm matches. A row's size may be missing; if present it is once, few, many or a size class.

few	TRBV18	TRBJ2-7	NA	CASSPLRSYEQYF	TGTGCCAGCTCACCTCTGCGCTCCTACGAGCAGTACTTC
NA	TRBV5-1	TRBJ1-6	NA	CASSLSQGRSYNSPLHF	TGCGCCAGCAGCTTGTCACAGGGTCGTAGTTATAATTCACCCCTCCACTTT
many	TRBV6-5	TRBJ2-7	TRBD1	CASSPGGEQYF	TGTGCCAGCAGTCCAGGGGGCGAGCAGTACTTC
NA	TRBV4-1	TRBJ2-1	NA	CASSRGPFDEQFF	TGCGCCAGCAGCCGGGGGCCGTTCGATGAGCAGTTCTTC
many	TRBV20-1	TRBJ2-3	NA	CSARGRLAGTDTQYF	TGCAGTGCTAGGGGGCGGCTAGCAGGCACAGATACGCAGTATTTT
NA	TRBV5-1	TRBJ2-7	NA	CASSLTDPLYEQYF	TGCGCCAGCAGCTTGACCGACCCCCTCTACGAGCAGTACTTC
NA	TRBV4-1	TRBJ2-3	TRBD1	CASSANRGVAADTQYF	TGCGCCAGCAGTGCCAACAGGGGGGTGGCGGCAGATACGCAGTATTTT
NA	TRBV7-6	TRBJ2-2	TRBD1	CASSLNEGAGTGELFF	TGTGCCAGCAGCTTAAATGAGGGGGCAGGCACCGGGGAGCTGTTTTTT
once	TRBV21-1	TRBJ1-6	NA	CASIERQTPNSPLHF	TGTGCCAGCATCGAGAGACAGACACCAAATTCACCCCTCCACTTT
NA	TRBV15	TRBJ2-2	TRBD2	CATSGSGLAGLNTGELFF	TGTGCCACCAGCGGGAGTGGGCTAGCGGGACTGAACACCGGGGAGCTGTTTTTT
NA	TRBV6-6	TRBJ1-3	NA	CASSAPEGQGDGNTIYF	TGTGCCAGCAGTGCCCCCGAAGGCCAGGGAGATGGAAACACCATATATTTT
few	TRBV7-2	TRBJ1-1	TRBD1	CASRSRRGRDTEAFF	TGTGCCAGCAGAAGTCGGAGGGGGCGAGACACTGAAGCTTTCTTT
NA	TRBV10-3	TRBJ2-3	TRBD2	CAISLLGGSLSTDTQYF	TGTGCCATCAGTCTACTGGGAGGGAGTCTCAGCACAGATACGCAGTATTTT
few	TRBV12-3/TRBV12-4	TRBJ2-5	TRBD2	CASTLGRGVQETQYF	TGTGCCAGCACCCTGGGGCGGGGGGTTCAAGAGACCCAGTACTTC
NA	TRBV2	TRBJ2-7	NA	CASSVSNYEQYF	TGTGCCAGCAGTGTTTCGAACTACGAGCAGTACTTC
few	TRBV5-5	TRBJ2-3	NA	CASSFPRGSSSTDTQYF	TGTGCCAGCAGCTTCCCACGGGGGAGTAGTAGCACAGATACGCAGTATTTT
NA	TRBV20-1	TRBJ1-1	TRBD1	CSARDGTVLNTEAFF	TGCAGTGCTAGAGATGGGACAGTTCTAAACACTGAAGCTTTCTTT
NA	TRBV5-6	TRBJ2-1	NA	CASSSKIYNEQFF	TGTGCCAGCAGCTCGAAGATCTACAATGAGCAGTTCTTC
many	TRBV4-2	TRBJ1-5	TRBD1	CASSQAVQGGNQPQHF	TGTGCCAGCAGCCAAGCGGTACAGGGGGGCAATCAGCCCCAGCATTTT
few	TRBV24-1	TRBJ2-7	NA	CATSDGGRQGNEQYF	TGTGCCACCAGTGATGGGGGCCGCCAAGGCAACGAGCAGTACTTC
NA	TRBV25-1	TRBJ1-2	NA	CASSELGGANYGYTF	TGTGCCAGCAGTGAATTAGGCGGTGCTAACTATGGCTACACCTTC
NA	TRBV6-5	TRBJ1-1	TRBD1	CASSSDRAMNTEAFF	TGTGCCAGCAGTTCCGACAGGGCCATGAACACTGAAGCTTTCTTT
NA	TRBV15	TRBJ2-5	NA	CATSRDSLGETQYF	TGTGCCACCAGCAGAGATTCGTTAGGGGAGACCCAGTACTTC
NA	TRBV27	TRBJ2-1	NA	CASSLSQGYNEQFF	TGTGCCAGCAGTTTGAGTCAGGGGTACAATGAGCAGTTCTTC
few	TRBV29-1	TRBJ2-2	NA	CSVEDPRDASPGELFF	TGCAGCGTTGAAGACCCACGAGATGCTAGTCCCGGGGAGCTGTTTTTT
NA	TRBV11-2	TRBJ2-7	NA	CASSSEEGAYEQYF	TGTGCCAGCAGCTCGGAAGAGGGAGCCTACGAGCAGTACTTC
NA	TRBV10-3	TRBJ2-3	NA	CAISEPRRSPDTQYF	TGTGCCATCAGTGAGCCCCGGAGGAGCCCAGATACGCAGTATTTT
few	TRBV7-6	TRBJ2-7	TRBD2	CASSILAGSSYEQYF	TGTGCCAGCAGCATACTAGCGGGGAGCTCCTACGAGCAGTACTTC
few	TRBV7-2	TRBJ2-4	TRBD2	CASSPSGTILAKNIQYF	TGTGCCAGCAGCCCTAGCGGGACTATCCTAGCCAAAAACATTCAGTACTTC
few	TRBV20-1	TRBJ1-2	NA	CSAAPVVF	TGCAGTGCTGCCCCGGTCGTCTTC
few	TRBV19	TRBJ1-5	NA	CASTRKSDSNQPQHF	TGTGCCAGTACTAGAAAATCGGATAGCAATCAGCCCCAGCATTTT
NA	TRBV3-1	TRBJ2-5	NA	CASSPSPGGYQETQYF	TGTGCCAGCAGCCCATCCCCCGGGGGCTACCAAGAGACCCAGTACTTC